These 29 T cell receptor beta chains were sequenced from one sample in a study of response to subunit inactivated influenza vaccine. Using its own MiXCR run on the RT-PCR reads, TCRdb lists one record per CDR3 protein. The repertoire holds roughly 190,000 distinct CDR3 sequences, with 13% to 15% as singletons. The sequencing used CD8+ T cells sorted from PBMCs, collected 5 days after vaccination. Receptor source: a man in his fifties who received an inactivated influenza vaccine.

This clonotype was seen more than once but under ten times. V is TRBV7-6 and J is TRBJ2-5; 7 bases map to TRBD2. Germline V gives CDR1 SGHVS, CDR2 FNYEAQ. The CDR3 has 15 residues. V shed 3 bases, J shed 4 bases, and the junction held 8 bases outside the gene matches. CDR3 DNA sequence: TGTGCCAGCAGCTTTGGGCTAGCGGTGGGAGAGACCCAGTACTTC. This codes for CASSFGLAVGETQYF.

This clonotype was picked up many times. The rearrangement joins TRBV12-3 or TRBV12-4 to TRBJ2-3; tentative D call: TRBD1 (6 bases). Trimming took off 1 base at V and 2 bases at J, with 10 bases between the two ends. CDR3 length equals 15 residues. The CDR3 sequence: CASSLEGVLTDTQYF. The CDR3 DNA follows: TGTGCCAGCAGTTTAGAGGGGGTTCTCACAGATACGCAGTATTTT.

In this sample, this clonotype turned up a few times. V and J are TRBV7-8 and TRBJ1-4; 7 bases line up with TRBD1. J lost 5 bases, V lost 5 bases, and 5 bases had no gene match. The germline CDR1 and CDR2 sequences are SGHVS and FQNEAQ. This CDR3 spans 14 amino acids. The CDR3 protein is CASSLLTGNEKLFF. For the CDR3, the DNA is TGTGCCAGCAGCCTGCTGACAGGGAATGAAAAACTGTTTTTT. Combining the CDR3 with reference TRBV7-8 and TRBJ1-4 gives the whole variable domain GAGVSQSPRYKVAKRGQDVALRCDPISGHVSLFWYQQALGQGPEFLTYFQNEAQLDKSGLPSDRFFAERPEGSVSTLKIQRTQQEDSAVYLCASSLLTGNEKLFFGSGTQLSVL.

V and J are TRBV5-5 and TRBJ2-2; 7 nucleotides match TRBD1. Germline CDR1 and CDR2: SGHKS and YYEKEE (reference sequence). The V segment lost 4 bases and the J segment 4 bases; nucleotides outside the gene matches: 4. CDR3 length equals 14 residues. CDR3 loop: CASSPGTATGELFF. The CDR3 DNA reads as TGTGCCAGCAGCCCCGGGACAGCCACCGGGGAGCTGTTTTTT.

This sequence joins TRBV21-1 and TRBJ2-2; TRBD1 is the table's D call, not checked against the DNA. TRBV21-1 is marked as a pseudogene. This CDR3 is built from 15 residues. CDR3 region: CASSKTGGDTGELFF. CDR3 coding DNA: TGTGCCAGCAGCAAAACAGGGGGCGACACCGGGGAGCTGTTTTTT.

This clonotype turned up a few times. V usage is TRBV5-1 and J usage is TRBJ1-1; 7 bases are shared with TRBD1. This CDR3 spans 14 amino acids. Germline assignment: CDR1 SGHRS and CDR2 YFSETQ. Trimming removed 3 bases from V and 2 bases from J; junction bases left unmatched: 4. The CDR3 sequence: CASSWDRLNTEAFF. Written as DNA, the CDR3 is TGCGCCAGCAGCTGGGACAGACTTAACACTGAAGCTTTCTTT.

The rearrangement uses TRBV4-3 and TRBJ1-2; D is unclear. This CDR3 has 15 residues. CDR1 and CDR2 (germline): LGHNA, YSLEER. Trimming removed 0 bases from V and 0 bases from J, with 8 bases in between. CDR3: CASSQDVVTNYGYTF. DNA of the CDR3: TGCGCCAGCAGCCAAGATGTGGTGACTAACTATGGCTACACCTTC.

The rearrangement joins TRBV2 to TRBJ2-7; 9 nucleotides agree with TRBD2. V lost 5 bases, J lost 2 bases, and 7 bases stayed unmatched. This CDR3 region has 15 residues. Germline loops: CDR1 SNHLY, CDR2 FYNNEI. CDR3 sequence: CASSPGLAGTYEQYF. The DNA for the CDR3 is TGTGCCAGCAGTCCTGGGCTAGCGGGAACCTACGAGCAGTACTTC.

This clonotype was seen more than once but under ten times. V is TRBV28 and J is TRBJ1-5; 8 bases are a match to TRBD1. Germline assignment: CDR1 MDHEN and CDR2 SYDVKM. The CDR3 runs 14 residues. Germline trimming cut 2 bases from V and 6 bases from J; bases unmatched to any gene: 3. For the CDR3, the DNA is TGTGCCAGCAGTTTAGACAGGGGCGGTCAGCCCCAGCATTTT. Its protein product is CASSLDRGGQPQHF.

Turning to this clonotype: The germline gene is not matched at one end of the junction; a read error may be the cause. The rearrangement uses TRBV7-2 and TRBJ2-5, with 8 bases matching TRBD2. This CDR3 comprises 11 residues. Germline V lookup: CDR1 SGHTA, CDR2 FQGNSA. The chain's CDR3 is CASSVDGGAHF. The CDR3 DNA reads as TGTGCCAGCAGCGTTGACGGGGGGGCCCACTTC.

The chain uses TRBV4-2 and TRBJ2-7; 11 bases agree with TRBD2. The trim removed 6 bases at V and 2 bases at J, leaving 6 bases unmatched. Per the germline V gene, CDR1 is LGHNA and CDR2 is YNFKEQ. The CDR3 loop spans 15 amino acids. The CDR3 coding sequence is TGTGCCAGCAGACTTCGACTAGCGGGGCCCTACGAGCAGTACTTC. Its translation is CASRLRLAGPYEQYF.

The chain uses TRBV7-8 and TRBJ2-3, with 8 bases fitting TRBD2. CDR3 length: 14 residues. V was pared by 5 bases and J by 6 bases, with 7 bases of the junction left unmatched. Germline values: CDR1 SGHVS, CDR2 FQNEAQ. CDR3 amino acids: CASSPGGVGDTQYF. DNA for the CDR3: TGTGCCAGCAGCCCCGGGGGGGTGGGCGATACGCAGTATTTT.

The chain couples TRBV20-1 to TRBJ2-1, with TRBD2 matching over 15 bases. The trim removed 6 bases at V and 4 bases at J, leaving 10 bases unmatched. Germline CDR1 reads DFQATT; CDR2 reads SNEGSKA (reference sequence). This CDR3 contains 17 residues. This CDR3 is CSAQDGTSGGMYNEQFF. CDR3 sequence (DNA): TGCAGTGCCCAGGACGGGACTAGCGGGGGGATGTACAATGAGCAGTTCTTC.

This clonotype has a count of ten or more. The chain employs TRBV2 and TRBJ2-5; tentatively, D is TRBD1 (6 bases). V lost 5 bases to trimming and J lost 5 bases, with 9 bases between them. CDR1 and CDR2 (germline): SNHLY, FYNNEI. The CDR3 totals 12 residues. The CDR3 DNA reads TGTGCCAGCAGTACAGGGTTTGAGACCCAGTACTTC. Protein product: CASSTGFETQYF.

The chain recombines TRBV4-1 with TRBJ2-5; 8 bases agree with TRBD2. Germline loops: CDR1 MGHRA, CDR2 YSYEKL. V was pared by 4 bases and J by 5 bases, with 6 bases of the junction left unmatched. This CDR3 region has 14 residues. The CDR3 sequence is CASSPAGGQETQYF. CDR3 DNA: TGCGCCAGCAGCCCGGCGGGGGGCCAGGAGACCCAGTACTTC.

This clonotype was seen a handful of times. V is TRBV28 and J is TRBJ2-6; TRBD1 matches at 7 bases. The germline gives CDR1 MDHEN, CDR2 SYDVKM. CDR3 length: 18 amino acids. J lost 2 bases, V lost 6 bases, and 13 bases had no gene match. In DNA form, the CDR3 reads TGTGCCAGCAGCCATATGAACTTGACAGGGACTGGGGCCAACGTCCTGACTTTC. Its translation is CASSHMNLTGTGANVLTF.

The rearrangement joins TRBV4-3 to TRBJ2-7; possibly TRBD2 for D (5 bases). The CDR3 sequence is 14 residues long. CDR1 is LGHNA and CDR2 is YSLEER in the germline V gene. Trimming pared 2 bases from V and 3 bases from J, leaving 11 bases between. This CDR3 reads CASSQSQDFYEQYF. The DNA for the CDR3 is TGCGCCAGCAGCCAAAGCCAGGACTTCTACGAGCAGTACTTC.

The V gene is TRBV6-5, the J gene TRBJ1-1; a weak D match, TRBD1 (5 bases). Germline lookup yields CDR1 MNHEY and CDR2 SVGAGI. Trimming took off 8 bases at V and 7 bases at J, with 14 bases between the two ends. CDR3 length: 12 residues. CDR3 DNA: TGTGCCAGCTGGCAGGGATTGGGTGAAGCTTTCTTT. Amino acids: CASWQGLGEAFF.

In its sample, this clonotype was seen a few times. The gene calls are TRBV15 and TRBJ2-2, with D unclear. The V and J ends lost 1 base and 5 bases respectively, with 8 bases between them. The CDR3 consists of 14 residues. Germline loops: CDR1 LNHNV, CDR2 YYDKDF (reference sequence). The CDR3: CATSRAMGTGELFF. CDR3 sequence (DNA): TGTGCCACCAGCAGAGCCATGGGGACCGGGGAGCTGTTTTTT.

This clonotype has only a few counts. This chain uses TRBV10-3 with TRBJ2-7; D may be TRBD1 (6 bases). V gave up 2 bases and J gave up 4 bases, with 18 bases separating them. The germline CDR1 and CDR2 sequences are ENHRY and SYGVKD. The length of the CDR3 is 16 residues. The CDR3 sequence is CAISENTGTSPYEQYF. CDR3 DNA: TGTGCCATCAGTGAGAATACCGGGACAAGCCCTTACGAGCAGTACTTC.

This clonotype appeared a few times. The rearrangement joins TRBV14 to TRBJ2-7; TRBD2 matches 8 bases. V trimming: 1 base; J trimming: 0 bases; junction bases outside the gene matches: 5. The CDR3 consists of 16 residues. Per germline, CDR1 SGHDN and CDR2 FVKESK. The CDR3 region is CASSQVPGGDSYEQYF. The CDR3 DNA reads TGTGCCAGCAGCCAAGTCCCCGGGGGGGACTCCTACGAGCAGTACTTC.

This clonotype has a handful of counts. This chain links TRBV3-1 with TRBJ2-1, with D perhaps matching TRBD1 or TRBD2 (5 bases each). V lost 3 bases and J lost 6, with 9 bases in between. The length of the CDR3 is 13 residues. Germline V gene lookup returns CDR1 LGHDT and CDR2 YNNKEL (reference sequence). For the CDR3, the DNA is TGTGCCAGCAGCCATGGGACCCCCAATGAGCAGTTCTTC. It encodes CASSHGTPNEQFF.

The sample holds many counts of this clonotype. The V and J genes are TRBV11-1 and TRBJ2-3; 15 nucleotides agree with TRBD2. V lost 4 bases and J lost 1; bases outside the gene matches: 9. The CDR3 is 19 amino acids. Germline assignment: CDR1 SGHAT and CDR2 FQDESV (reference sequence). Here the CDR3 reads CASSCFGLAGGYCTDTQYF. Written as DNA, the CDR3 is TGTGCCAGCAGCTGCTTCGGACTAGCGGGGGGGTATTGCACAGATACGCAGTATTTT. The variable domain in full, with the rest retrieved from reference TRBV11-1 and TRBJ2-3, is EAEVAQSPRYKITEKSQAVAFWCDPISGHATLYWYRQILGQGPELLVQFQDESVVDDSQLPKDRFSAERLKGVDSTLKIQPAELGDSAMYLCASSCFGLAGGYCTDTQYFGPGTRLTVL.

This clonotype was seen a handful of times. This chain uses TRBV4-1 with TRBJ2-7; D unclear. Trimming pared 3 bases from V and 1 base from J, leaving 13 bases between. The length of the CDR3 is 15 residues. In germline, CDR1 is MGHRA, CDR2 YSYEKL. In nucleotides, the CDR3 is TGCGCCAGCAGCCACTCAGCATTGGGGTCCTACGAGCAGTACTTC. Its protein product is CASSHSALGSYEQYF.

This clonotype has a count of ten or more. The chain uses TRBV11-1 and TRBJ2-6; D may be TRBD2 (6 bases). The germline V and J ends were trimmed by 6 bases and 2 bases, with 26 bases remaining between them. This CDR3 has 20 residues. Germline CDR1 SGHAT, CDR2 FQDESV (reference sequence). This CDR3 is CASSPPGLPSLAPGANVLTF. The CDR3, as DNA: TGTGCCAGCAGTCCGCCGGGACTTCCTTCTCTGGCTCCTGGGGCCAACGTCCTGACTTTC.

V and J are TRBV7-6 and TRBJ2-1; TRBD2 matches at 13 bases. Per the germline V gene, CDR1 is SGHVS and CDR2 is FNYEAQ. V lost 2 bases, J lost 5 bases, and 21 bases stayed unmatched. CDR3 length equals 22 residues. CDR3 sequence (DNA): TGTGCCAGCAGCTTACCCGGACAGGGGACTAGCGGGACCCAATCCAGGAACAATGAGCAGTTCTTC. Its protein product is CASSLPGQGTSGTQSRNNEQFF.

The V and J genes are TRBV5-6 and TRBJ2-2, with a weak D call TRBD1 (5 bases). The V gene's germline CDR1 is SGHDT and CDR2 YYEEEE. Trimming took 2 bases from V and 1 from J, leaving 12 bases between them. This CDR3 has 16 amino acids. CDR3 coding DNA: TGTGCCAGCAGCTTTTTCCAGGGTCTGAACACCGGGGAGCTGTTTTTT. Its translation: CASSFFQGLNTGELFF.

This clonotype was recorded a few times. This rearrangement joins TRBV7-9 to TRBJ1-1, with D unresolved. Germline V gives CDR1 SEHNR, CDR2 FQNEAQ (reference sequence). The CDR3 has 12 amino acids. V was pared by 2 bases and J by 6 bases, with 7 bases between. CDR3 DNA: TGTGCCAGCAGCTTATTGGGGTCTGAAGCTTTCTTT. Its translation: CASSLLGSEAFF.

This clonotype occurred a few times. Germline is not matched at one junction end, which may reflect a read error. The genes are TRBV28 and TRBJ1-1, with TRBD1 as a possible D gene (5 bases). Germline V gives CDR1 MDHEN, CDR2 SYDVKM. The CDR3 length is 13 residues. The CDR3 region has the DNA TGTGCCAGCAGTTTGGGGCTCAGGACTGAACCTTTCTTT. Encoded protein: CASSLGLRTEPFF.